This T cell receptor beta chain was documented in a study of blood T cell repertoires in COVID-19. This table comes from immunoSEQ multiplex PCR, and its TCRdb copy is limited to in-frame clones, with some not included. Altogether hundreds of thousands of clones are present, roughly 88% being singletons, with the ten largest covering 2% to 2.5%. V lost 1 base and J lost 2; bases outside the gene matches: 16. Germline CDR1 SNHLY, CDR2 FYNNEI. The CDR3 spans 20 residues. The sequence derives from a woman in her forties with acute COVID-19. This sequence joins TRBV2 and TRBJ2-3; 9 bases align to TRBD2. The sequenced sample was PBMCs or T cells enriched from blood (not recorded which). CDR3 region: CASSEEWGRVAGDHTDTQYF. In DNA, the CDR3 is TGTGCCAGCAGTGAAGAGTGGGGGCGGGTAGCGGGGGACCACACAGATACGCAGTATTTT.